The 24 T cell receptor beta chains in this list originate from one sample, sequenced in a study of regulatory T cells in long-lasting Graves disease. According to the study, TCR beta libraries were built with iRepertoire HTBI primers and CDR3-region Arm-PCR. TCRdb reanalysed the multiplex PCR reads using MiXCR and keeps one entry per CDR3 protein. Here the sample spans roughly 250,000 distinct CDR3 sequences, around 18% being singletons. Documented time point: newly diagnosed GD, antithyroid drugs for less than 3 months. Construction of the TCR library relied on RNA isolated from PBMCs. These data were likewise used in another study, on T cells in Graves' hyperthyroidism and ophthalmopathy.

Sequenced here: peripheral blood mononuclear cells (PBMCs), sampled at new diagnosis, from a patient treated with antithyroid drugs. Receptor source: a woman aged 25 to 39 with Graves disease.

This clonotype was observed at least ten times. The rearrangement links TRBV19 to TRBJ2-1, with D possibly matching TRBD1 (5 bases). The germline CDR1 and CDR2 sequences are LNHDA and SQIVND (reference sequence). With 7 bases removed from V and 4 bases from J, the gap between germline ends came to 17 bases. CDR3 length: 15 residues. The CDR3 protein is CASKGQHHLYNEQFF. The CDR3 DNA reads as TGTGCCAGTAAGGGGCAGCACCACCTATACAATGAGCAGTTCTTC.

There are many counts of this clonotype. The V and J genes are TRBV7-2 and TRBJ1-1; no clear D. Germline V gene data show CDR1 as SGHTA and CDR2 as FQGNSA. V was shortened by 2 bases and J by 1 base, with 8 bases between the two germline ends. This CDR3 has 14 amino acids. CDR3 loop: CASSLNRANTEAFF. The CDR3 DNA is TGTGCCAGCAGCTTAAATCGGGCGAACACTGAAGCTTTCTTT.

There are many counts of this clonotype. This chain uses TRBV5-1 with TRBJ2-1; TRBD2 agrees at 13 bases. Germline CDR1 reads SGHRS; CDR2 reads YFSETQ. This CDR3 has 15 amino acids. The V segment lost 4 bases and the J segment 3 bases; nucleotides outside the gene matches: 1. The CDR3 nucleotides read TGCGCCAGCAGCGGACTAGCGGGAGACTACAATGAGCAGTTCTTC. This gives the protein CASSGLAGDYNEQFF.

This clonotype was recorded a few times. This chain uses TRBV9 with TRBJ1-5; D ambiguous. The germline V gene has CDR1 SGDLS and CDR2 YYNGEE. V lost 0 bases and J 2 bases, leaving 6 bases between the germline ends. The CDR3 has 14 amino acids. The CDR3 loop reads CASSVDPGNQPQHF. The CDR3 region has the DNA TGTGCCAGCAGCGTAGATCCCGGCAATCAGCCCCAGCATTTT. The whole variable domain, filled in from reference TRBV9 and TRBJ1-5, reads DSGVTQTPKHLITATGQRVTLRCSPRSGDLSVYWYQQSLDQGLQFLIQYYNGEERAKGNILERFSAQQFPDLHSELNLSSLELGDSALYFCASSVDPGNQPQHFGDGTRLSIL.

The chain joins TRBV19 to TRBJ1-1; D is perhaps TRBD1 (5 bases). Trimming took 8 bases from V and 3 from J, leaving 10 bases between them. Germline values: CDR1 LNHDA, CDR2 SQIVND (reference sequence). This CDR3 spans 12 amino acids. The chain's CDR3 is CASFDSYTEAFF. The CDR3 coding sequence is TGTGCCAGTTTTGACAGCTACACTGAAGCTTTCTTT. The complete variable domain, with remaining parts taken from reference TRBV19 and TRBJ1-1, reads DGGITQSPKYLFRKEGQNVTLSCEQNLNHDAMYWYRQDPGQGLRLIYYSQIVNDFQKGDIAEGYSVSREKKESFPLTVTSAQKNPTAFYLCASFDSYTEAFFGQGTRLTVV.

This clonotype appeared many times. The genes are TRBV20-1 and TRBJ1-2; 7 bases are shared with TRBD1. Germline values: CDR1 DFQATT, CDR2 SNEGSKA (reference sequence). This CDR3 region has 12 residues. The CDR3 bases are TGCATGATACAGGGGTTAGACTATGGCTACACCTTC. Protein sequence: CMIQGLDYGYTF.

This clonotype was recorded at least ten times. The chain couples TRBV2 to TRBJ2-3; 12 positions agree with TRBD2. Trimming at V came to 8 bases and at J to 4 bases, leaving 16 bases not matched to a gene. This CDR3 region has 18 residues. Germline CDR1 reads SNHLY; CDR2 reads FYNNEI. For the CDR3, the DNA is TGTGCCAGCTGGACCGGGACTAGCGGGTATAGTGTCGCAGATACGCAGTATTTT. It specifies CASWTGTSGYSVADTQYF.

V and J are TRBV12-3 or TRBV12-4 and TRBJ1-6; TRBD1 aligns across 8 bases. Germline trimming cut 7 bases from V and 9 bases from J; bases unmatched to any gene: 8. The CDR3 extends over 14 amino acids. The CDR3 sequence is CASTADRVASPLHF. The CDR3 nucleotides are TGTGCCAGCACCGCGGACAGGGTCGCTTCACCCCTCCACTTT.

This clonotype was observed many times. A junction boundary mismatches the germline segment, possibly from a read error. This sequence joins TRBV20-1 and TRBJ2-5; TRBD2 aligns across 12 bases. The CDR3 consists of 14 residues. Germline V gene data show CDR1 as DFQATT and CDR2 as SNEGSKA (reference sequence). CDR3 sequence reads: CSPSGGAISETQYF. CDR3 DNA sequence: TGCAGTCCTAGCGGGGGGGCTATTTCGGAGACCCAGTACTTC.

This clonotype was detected many times. Compared with germline, one end of the junction differs, possibly owing to a read error. The rearrangement uses TRBV5-4 and TRBJ1-1, with D unresolved. Germline values: CDR1 SGHNT, CDR2 YYREEE (reference sequence). The CDR3 totals 12 residues. CDR3 nucleotide sequence: TGCGCCAGCAGCTTCCCGGACGGTGAAGCTTTCTTT. It translates to CASSFPDGEAFF.

As regards this clonotype: This sequence is one base from a far larger clone and is likely a read error. The rearrangement links TRBV24-1 to TRBJ2-1; D is unclear. The DNA end is a closer match to TRBJ2-5, so the J assignment may be wrong. The length of the CDR3 is 16 residues. Germline V gives CDR1 KGHDR, CDR2 SFDVKD. The CDR3 loop reads CATSNFAGAGVETQYF. DNA of the CDR3: TGTGCCACCAGTAATTTCGCCGGCGCCGGAGTAGAGACCCAGTACTTC.

On this clonotype itself: Just one base apart from a much larger clone, this may be a read error. The chain couples TRBV27 to TRBJ2-7; TRBD1 is a possible D gene (7 bases). Germline loops: CDR1 MNHEY, CDR2 SMNVEV (reference sequence). The length of the CDR3 is 14 residues. The CDR3 here is CVSSRNRGGYEQYF. The CDR3 DNA follows: TGTGTCAGCAGTCGCAACAGGGGAGGCTACGAGCAGTACTTC.

The V gene is TRBV20-1, the J gene TRBJ2-1; 14 bases match TRBD2. Germline lookup yields CDR1 DFQATT and CDR2 SNEGSKA (reference sequence). The V gene end was trimmed by 4 bases and the J gene end by 8 bases; junction bases not matched to a gene: 7. The CDR3 consists of 15 residues. The DNA of the CDR3 is TGCAGTGCTATCGGGACTAGCGGGGGATACGATGAGCAGTTCTTC. Its protein is CSAIGTSGGYDEQFF.

The V gene is TRBV2, the J gene TRBJ2-1; 7 bases line up with TRBD1. The CDR3 is 14 amino acids. The junction had 7 bases not matched to a gene; V was cut back by 4 bases and J by 7 bases. Germline V gene sequence: CDR1 SNHLY, CDR2 FYNNEI. The CDR3 bases are TGTGCCAGCAGTGGAACCCAGGGGGTGAATGAGCAGTTCTTC. As protein: CASSGTQGVNEQFF. Combining the CDR3 with reference TRBV2 and TRBJ2-1 gives the whole variable domain EPEVTQTPSHQVTQMGQEVILRCVPISNHLYFYWYRQILGQKVEFLVSFYNNEISEKSEIFDDQFSVERPDGSNFTLKIRSTKLEDSAMYFCASSGTQGVNEQFFGPGTRLTVL.

The V gene is TRBV9, the J gene TRBJ2-2, with D perhaps given as TRBD1 or TRBD2 (5 bases each). CDR1 and CDR2 from the germline V gene are SGDLS and YYNGEE. This CDR3 contains 14 residues. Deletions cut 1 base from V and 5 bases from J, with 9 bases between. CDR3 sequence reads: CASSVWGRTGELFF. In DNA, the CDR3 is TGTGCCAGCAGCGTATGGGGGAGAACCGGGGAGCTGTTTTTT.

The chain combines TRBV10-3 with TRBJ1-2; no clear D gene. The CDR3 length is 13 residues. Germline-derived CDR1 and CDR2 are ENHRY and SYGVKD. Trimming left V 0 bases short and J 4 bases short, with 6 bases between. The CDR3 DNA reads as TGTGCCATCAGTGAGTCGACCCCCTATGGCTACACCTTC. It yields the protein CAISESTPYGYTF.

This clonotype was picked up many times. V is TRBV5-1 and J is TRBJ2-1; TRBD2 aligns across 11 bases. J was trimmed by 3 bases and V by 2 bases; bases with no gene match: 4. CDR3 length equals 16 residues. CDR1 SGHRS and CDR2 YFSETQ come from the germline V gene. The DNA for the CDR3 is TGCGCCAGCAGCTTAGATCTAGCGGGGGGCTACAATGAGCAGTTCTTC. Residues: CASSLDLAGGYNEQFF.

This clonotype was seen many times. A junction boundary mismatches the germline segment, possibly from a read error. V gene TRBV5-1 combines with J gene TRBJ1-2; no firm D call. CDR1 is SGHRS, CDR2 YFSETQ, per germline. The CDR3 spans 18 residues. For the CDR3, the DNA is TGTGCCAGCAGCTTGTGGGAGAGGTTTGCCACTGGGAACTATGGCTACACCTTC. Protein product: CASSLWERFATGNYGYTF.

In this sample, this clonotype turned up once. One base away lies a much larger clone, so this may be a sequencing read error. The chain uses TRBV7-9 and TRBJ2-3, with a tentative D call TRBD2 (5 bases). This CDR3 spans 15 amino acids. Germline CDR1 and CDR2: SEHNR and FQNEAQ (reference sequence). CDR3 DNA sequence: TGTGTCAGCTCACCGCGGCCCCCGAGGGCAGATACGCAGTATTTT. Its protein is CVSSPRPPRADTQYF.

This rearrangement joins TRBV19 to TRBJ1-5; D unclear. The CDR3 is 15 amino acids. The germline CDR1 and CDR2 sequences are LNHDA and SQIVND (reference sequence). With 3 bases removed from V and 0 bases from J, the gap between germline ends came to 9 bases. The CDR3 DNA follows: TGTGCCAGTAGTATTTTTTGGTCTAGCAATCAGCCCCAGCATTTT. Translated: CASSIFWSSNQPQHF. Looking up the rest from reference TRBV19 and TRBJ1-5 gives the full variable domain: DGGITQSPKYLFRKEGQNVTLSCEQNLNHDAMYWYRQDPGQGLRLIYYSQIVNDFQKGDIAEGYSVSREKKESFPLTVTSAQKNPTAFYLCASSIFWSSNQPQHFGDGTRLSIL.

There are many counts of this clonotype. The chain combines TRBV11-2 with TRBJ1-1; tentative D call: TRBD1 (5 bases). This CDR3 has 12 residues. V lost 6 bases and J 5 bases, leaving 10 bases between the germline ends. Germline V CDR1 and CDR2: SGHAT, FQNNGV. The CDR3 bases are TGTGCCAGCAGAGCGGAGGGGACTGAAGCTTTCTTT. Its translation is CASRAEGTEAFF.

This clonotype was counted between two and nine times. V and J are TRBV5-6 and TRBJ2-5; D ambiguous. Trimming stripped 2 bases from V and 1 base from J, with 12 bases between. The germline V gene encodes CDR1 SGHDT and CDR2 YYEEEE. CDR3 length: 15 residues. The CDR3 region has the DNA TGTGCCAGCAGCTTTTATTCGGCAGGCCAAGAGACCCAGTACTTC. Translated: CASSFYSAGQETQYF. The full variable domain, rest sourced from reference TRBV5-6 and TRBJ2-5, is DAGVTQSPTHLIKTRGQQVTLRCSPKSGHDTVSWYQQALGQGPQFIFQYYEEEERQRGNFPDRFSGHQFPNYSSELNVNALLLGDSALYLCASSFYSAGQETQYFGPGTRLLVL.

A few counts support this clonotype. The V and J genes are TRBV10-1 and TRBJ2-7; 11 bases map to TRBD1. Germline V CDR1 and CDR2: WNHNN, SYGVQD (reference sequence). The CDR3 loop spans 13 amino acids. V lost 8 bases and J lost 5; bases outside the gene matches: 5. The CDR3 reads CASGQGASNEQYF. The CDR3 DNA follows: TGCGCCAGCGGACAGGGGGCGAGTAACGAGCAGTACTTC.

This clonotype was seen ten or more times. V and J are TRBV6-1 and TRBJ2-2, with 9 bases lining up with TRBD1. CDR3 length: 16 residues. The V and J ends lost 1 base and 7 bases, in that order; junction bases with no gene match: 7. Germline V gene sequence: CDR1 MNHNS, CDR2 SASEGT. CDR3 in amino acids: CASSEGTGEVSGELFF. The DNA for the CDR3 is TGTGCCAGCAGTGAAGGGACAGGGGAGGTTAGCGGGGAGCTGTTTTTT.